This entry lists 10 T cell receptor beta chains sequenced from one sample in a study of T cell responses to AZD1222 COVID-19 vaccine. Some clones are missing from TCRdb's copy, which holds only in-frame ones; the method was immunoSEQ multiplex PCR. This sample has more than 50,000 clones; about nine tenths occur once, and the top ten carry roughly 2.6%. Sequences were derived from peripheral blood, sampled 28 days after the second AZD1222 dose. The source is an adult who received the AZD1222 COVID-19 vaccine.

This clone was recorded a few times. The chain uses TRBV18 and TRBJ2-7; TRBD1 matches 10 bases. With V trimmed by 4 bases and J by 0 bases, 0 bases remained unmatched. The CDR3 runs to 14 residues. The germline V gene encodes CDR1 KGHSH and CDR2 LQKENI. The CDR3 is CASSRQGASYEQYF. In nucleotides, the CDR3 is TGTGCCAGCTCACGACAGGGGGCCTCCTACGAGCAGTACTTC. The complete variable domain, with remaining parts taken from reference TRBV18 and TRBJ2-7, reads NAGVMQNPRHLVRRRGQEARLRCSPMKGHSHVYWYRQLPEEGLKFMVYLQKENIIDESGMPKERFSAEFPKEGPSILRIQQVVRGDSAAYFCASSRQGASYEQYFGPGTRLTVT.

The genes are TRBV6-4 and TRBJ1-6, with TRBD1 matching 9 bases. The CDR3 is made up of 19 amino acids. Germline CDR1 MRHNA, CDR2 SNTAGT. Germline trimming cut 5 bases from V and 0 bases from J; bases unmatched to any gene: 11. CDR3 loop: CASSTPGQGLSSYNSPLHF. Written as DNA, the CDR3 is TGTGCCAGCAGTACACCGGGACAGGGCCTCAGCTCCTATAATTCACCCCTCCACTTT.

The DNA for the CDR3 is TGTGCCAGTAGTATGGGACTAGCGCCCTACGAGCAGTACTTC. It yields the protein CASSMGLAPYEQYF. The chain carries TRBV19 and TRBJ2-7; TRBD2 matches 10 bases. V trimming: 3 bases; J trimming: 2 bases; junction bases outside the gene matches: 1. The CDR3 sequence is 14 residues long. Germline CDR1 is LNHDA and CDR2 is SQIVND (reference sequence).

This rearrangement joins TRBV30 to TRBJ1-1; the match to TRBD1 covers 8 bases. J gave up 3 bases and V 3 bases, and 3 bases lay outside the gene matches. Germline V gives CDR1 GTSNPN, CDR2 SVGIG (reference sequence). This CDR3 is 13 amino acids long. DNA for the CDR3: TGTGCCTGGAGCCACAGGGGGGACACTGAAGCTTTCTTT. Translating gives CAWSHRGDTEAFF.

The chain is built from TRBV24-1 and TRBJ2-1; no clear D gene. CDR3 size: 13 residues. Germline loops: CDR1 KGHDR, CDR2 SFDVKD. The ends were cut back, 6 bases at V and 10 bases at J, with 15 bases in the middle. The CDR3: CATSPVRSDEQFF. The CDR3 DNA reads as TGTGCCACCAGTCCGGTGAGGTCTGACGAGCAGTTCTTC.

The chain has TRBV9 and TRBJ1-2; 7 bases align to TRBD1. Unmatched junction bases numbered 9, after V lost 0 bases and J lost 4 bases. In germline, CDR1 is SGDLS, CDR2 YYNGEE. The CDR3 covers 16 residues. In DNA form, the CDR3 reads TGTGCCAGCAGCGTAGGGGGACAGTTGATGAGCTATGGCTACACCTTC. Its protein is CASSVGGQLMSYGYTF. The variable domain in full, with the rest retrieved from reference TRBV9 and TRBJ1-2, is DSGVTQTPKHLITATGQRVTLRCSPRSGDLSVYWYQQSLDQGLQFLIQYYNGEERAKGNILERFSAQQFPDLHSELNLSSLELGDSALYFCASSVGGQLMSYGYTFGSGTRLTVV.

The chain links TRBV9 to TRBJ2-1, with TRBD2 matching 11 bases. V gave up 0 bases and J gave up 9 bases; unmatched junction bases: 5. The CDR3 sequence is 15 residues long. Germline CDR1 is SGDLS and CDR2 is YYNGEE. DNA for the CDR3: TGTGCCAGCAGCGTAGCTTTAGCGGGAGGGGGTGAGCAGTTCTTC. This encodes CASSVALAGGGEQFF.

The rearrangement uses TRBV7-9 and TRBJ1-6; D is ambiguous. V was clipped by 3 bases and J by 14 bases, with 8 bases between them. The CDR3 spans 11 residues. Per the germline V gene, CDR1 is SEHNR and CDR2 is FQNEAQ (reference sequence). For the CDR3, the DNA is TGTGCCAGCAGCTTTCAGTACGCCCTCCACTTT. Its translation: CASSFQYALHF.

The gene calls are TRBV28 and TRBJ1-5; a weak D match, TRBD1 (5 bases). The CDR3 is 14 amino acids. The V and J ends lost 4 bases and 4 bases respectively, with 11 bases between them. Per the germline V gene, CDR1 is MDHEN and CDR2 is SYDVKM. The CDR3 protein is CASSWGFSNQPQHF. DNA for the CDR3: TGTGCCAGCAGTTGGGGCTTCTCTAATCAGCCCCAGCATTTT.

The CDR3 DNA is TGCGCCAGCGCAGCTAGCGGGAGGGATGAGCAGTTCTTC. It yields the protein CASAASGRDEQFF. The chain links TRBV10-1 to TRBJ2-1; TRBD2 agrees at 12 bases. The V segment lost 8 bases and the J segment 8 bases; nucleotides outside the gene matches: 4. Germline V CDR1 and CDR2: WNHNN, SYGVQD (reference sequence). The CDR3 loop spans 13 amino acids.